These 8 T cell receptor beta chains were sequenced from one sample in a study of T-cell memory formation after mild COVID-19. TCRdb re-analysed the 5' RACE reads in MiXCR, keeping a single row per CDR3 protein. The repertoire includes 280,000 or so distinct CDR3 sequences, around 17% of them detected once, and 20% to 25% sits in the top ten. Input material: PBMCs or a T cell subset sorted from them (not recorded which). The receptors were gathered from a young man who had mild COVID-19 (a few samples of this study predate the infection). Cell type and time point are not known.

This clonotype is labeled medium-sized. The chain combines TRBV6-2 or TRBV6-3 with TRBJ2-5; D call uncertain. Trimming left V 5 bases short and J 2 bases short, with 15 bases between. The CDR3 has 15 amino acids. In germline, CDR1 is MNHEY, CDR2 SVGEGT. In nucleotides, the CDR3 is TGTGCCAGCAGTGCCGGCACCAGTGATCAAGAGACCCAGTACTTC. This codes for CASSAGTSDQETQYF.

The CDR3 coding sequence is TGTGCCACCTCGGTTGCAGACAATGAGCAGTTCTTC. This encodes CATSVADNEQFF. V is TRBV24-1 and J is TRBJ2-1; D is unclear. There are 12 residues in the CDR3. V was trimmed by 9 bases and J by 5 bases, leaving 10 bases between them. Germline V gives CDR1 KGHDR, CDR2 SFDVKD.

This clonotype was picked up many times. The CDR3 loop is CASSPSPTSGELFF. CDR3 DNA sequence: TGTGCCAGCAGCCCCAGTCCCACCTCCGGGGAGCTGTTTTTT. V and J are TRBV7-8 and TRBJ2-2; no firm D call. Germline-derived CDR1 and CDR2 are SGHVS and FQNEAQ. V lost 5 bases to trimming and J lost 6 bases, with 13 bases between them. The CDR3 covers 14 residues. Combining the CDR3 with reference TRBV7-8 and TRBJ2-2 gives the whole variable domain GAGVSQSPRYKVAKRGQDVALRCDPISGHVSLFWYQQALGQGPEFLTYFQNEAQLDKSGLPSDRFFAERPEGSVSTLKIQRTQQEDSAVYLCASSPSPTSGELFFGEGSRLTVL.

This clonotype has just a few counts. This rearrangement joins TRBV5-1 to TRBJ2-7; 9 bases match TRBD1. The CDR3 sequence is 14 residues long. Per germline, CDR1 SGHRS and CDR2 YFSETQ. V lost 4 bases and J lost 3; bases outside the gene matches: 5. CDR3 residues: CASSPWDRVYEQYF. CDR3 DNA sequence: TGCGCCAGCAGCCCCTGGGACAGGGTCTACGAGCAGTACTTC. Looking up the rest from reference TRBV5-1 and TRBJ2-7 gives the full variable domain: KAGVTQTPRYLIKTRGQQVTLSCSPISGHRSVSWYQQTPGQGLQFLFEYFSETQRNKGNFPGRFSGRQFSNSRSEMNVSTLELGDSALYLCASSPWDRVYEQYFGPGTRLTVT.

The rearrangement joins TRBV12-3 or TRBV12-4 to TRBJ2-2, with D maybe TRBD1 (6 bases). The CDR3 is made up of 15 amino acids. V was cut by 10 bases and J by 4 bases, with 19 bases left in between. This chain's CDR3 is CATQRETGTTGELFF. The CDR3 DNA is TGTGCCACTCAAAGAGAAACAGGGACCACCGGGGAGCTGTTTTTT.

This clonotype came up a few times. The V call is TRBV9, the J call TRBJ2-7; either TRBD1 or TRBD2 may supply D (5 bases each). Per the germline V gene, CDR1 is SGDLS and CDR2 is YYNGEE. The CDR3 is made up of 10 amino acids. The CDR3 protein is CASTTGPRDV. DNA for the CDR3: TGTGCCAGCACAACGGGACCCCGCGACGTC.

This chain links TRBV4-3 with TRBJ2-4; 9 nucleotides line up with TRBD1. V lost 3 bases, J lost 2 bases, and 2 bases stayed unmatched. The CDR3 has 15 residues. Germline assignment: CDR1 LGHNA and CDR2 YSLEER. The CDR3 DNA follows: TGCGCCAGCAGCCAGGGGACAGGGACCAAAAACATTCAGTACTTC. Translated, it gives CASSQGTGTKNIQYF.

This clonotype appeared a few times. The CDR3 spells CASSQQLDQPQHF. The CDR3 DNA sequence: TGCGCCAGCAGCCAACAGCTAGATCAGCCCCAGCATTTT. J is TRBJ1-5 and V is TRBV4-3; D is undetermined. Germline CDR1 LGHNA, CDR2 YSLEER. Trimming left V 2 bases short and J 5 bases short, with 7 bases between. The CDR3 consists of 13 residues.